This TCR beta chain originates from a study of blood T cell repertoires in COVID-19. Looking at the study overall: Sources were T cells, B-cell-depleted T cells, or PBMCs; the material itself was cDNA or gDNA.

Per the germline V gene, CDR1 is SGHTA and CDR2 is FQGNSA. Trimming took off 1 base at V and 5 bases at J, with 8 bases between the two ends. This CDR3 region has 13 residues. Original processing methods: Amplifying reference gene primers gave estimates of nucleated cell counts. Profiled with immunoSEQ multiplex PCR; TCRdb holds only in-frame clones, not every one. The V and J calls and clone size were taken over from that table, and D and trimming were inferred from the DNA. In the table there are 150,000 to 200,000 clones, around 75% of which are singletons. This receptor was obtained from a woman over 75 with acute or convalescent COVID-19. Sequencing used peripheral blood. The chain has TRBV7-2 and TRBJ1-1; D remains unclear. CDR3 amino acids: CASSLVSRTEAFF. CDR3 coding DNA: TGTGCCAGCAGCTTAGTATCGCGGACTGAAGCTTTCTTT. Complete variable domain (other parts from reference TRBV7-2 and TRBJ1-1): GAGVSQSPSNKVTEKGKDVELRCDPISGHTALYWYRQSLGQGLEFLIYFQGNSAPDKSGLPSDRFSAERTGGSVSTLTIQRTQQEDSAVYLCASSLVSRTEAFFGQGTRLTVV.